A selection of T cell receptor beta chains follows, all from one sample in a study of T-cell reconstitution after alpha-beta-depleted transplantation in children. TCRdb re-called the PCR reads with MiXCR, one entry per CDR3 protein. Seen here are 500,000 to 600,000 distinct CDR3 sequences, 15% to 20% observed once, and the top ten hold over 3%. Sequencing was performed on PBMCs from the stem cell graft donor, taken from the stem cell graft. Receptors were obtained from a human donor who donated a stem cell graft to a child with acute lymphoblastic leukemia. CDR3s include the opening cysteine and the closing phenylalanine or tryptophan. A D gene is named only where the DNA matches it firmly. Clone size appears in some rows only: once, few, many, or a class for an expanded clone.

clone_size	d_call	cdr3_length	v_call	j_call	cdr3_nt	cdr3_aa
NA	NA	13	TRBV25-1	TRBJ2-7	TGTGCCAGCAGTGTGACCGACTCCTACGAGCAGTACTTC	CASSVTDSYEQYF
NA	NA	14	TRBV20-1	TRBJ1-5	TGCAGTGCCCCAGGCCCGCAGGGCAATCAGCCCCAGCATTTT	CSAPGPQGNQPQHF
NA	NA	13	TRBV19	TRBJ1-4	TGTGCCAGTAGTATAGTCACAGACGAAAAACTGTTTTTT	CASSIVTDEKLFF
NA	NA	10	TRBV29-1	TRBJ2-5	TGCAGCGTTGCTGAGGAGACCCAGTACTTC	CSVAEETQYF
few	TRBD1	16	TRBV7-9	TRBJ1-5	TGTGCCAGCAGCTCCGCAGGGGGCTATCATAGTCAGCCCCAGCATTTT	CASSSAGGYHSQPQHF
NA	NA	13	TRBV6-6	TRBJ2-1	TGTGCCAGCAGCCCACTAGTAGGCAATGAGCAGTTCTTC	CASSPLVGNEQFF
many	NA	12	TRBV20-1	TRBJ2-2	TGCAGTGCTAGGGAGAACACCGGGGAGCTGTTTTTT	CSARENTGELFF
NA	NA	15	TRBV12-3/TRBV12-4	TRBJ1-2	TGTGCCAGCAGTTTAACGGACAATTCCGGCTATGGCTACACCTTC	CASSLTDNSGYGYTF
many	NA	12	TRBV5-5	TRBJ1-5	TGTGCCAGCAGTTTCGAGGGTCAGCCCCAGCATTTT	CASSFEGQPQHF
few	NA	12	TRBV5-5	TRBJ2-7	TGTGCCAGCAGCCTTCTTACGAATGAGCAGTACTTC	CASSLLTNEQYF
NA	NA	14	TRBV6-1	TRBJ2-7	TGTGCCAGCAGTGCCGGGCAGTGGGGATACGAGCAGTACTTC	CASSAGQWGYEQYF
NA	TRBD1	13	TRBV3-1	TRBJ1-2	TGTGCCAGCAGCTACTACAGGGGAGACGGCTACACCTTC	CASSYYRGDGYTF
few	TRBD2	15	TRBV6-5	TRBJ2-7	TGTGCCAGCAGTTATATAGCGGGGCTATCCTACGAGCAGTACTTC	CASSYIAGLSYEQYF
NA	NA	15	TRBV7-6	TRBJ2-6	TGTGCCAGCAGCTTAGACCATTCTGGGGCCAACGTCCTGACTTTC	CASSLDHSGANVLTF
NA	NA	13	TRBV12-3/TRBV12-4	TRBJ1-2	TGTGCCAGCAGTCCTGGTTCAGGTTATGGCTACACCTTC	CASSPGSGYGYTF
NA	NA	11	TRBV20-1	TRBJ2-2	TGCAGTGCTACTCTTACCGGGGAGCTGTTTTTT	CSATLTGELFF
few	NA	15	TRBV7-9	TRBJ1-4	TGTGCCAGCAGCCAGACCCGGGGGCGGAATGAAAAACTGTTTTTT	CASSQTRGRNEKLFF
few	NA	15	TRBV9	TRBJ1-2	TGTGCCAGCAGCGCCGATTATTTGACAGCTTATGGCTACACCTTC	CASSADYLTAYGYTF
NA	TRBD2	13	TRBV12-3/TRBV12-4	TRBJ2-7	TGTGCCAGCAGCCTGACTAGCGTTTACGAGCAGTACTTC	CASSLTSVYEQYF
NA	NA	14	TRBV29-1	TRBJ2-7	TGCAGCGCCGCCGGGACCGATAGCTCCTACGAGCAGTACTTC	CSAAGTDSSYEQYF
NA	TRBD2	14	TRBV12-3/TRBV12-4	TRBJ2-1	TGTGCCAGCACCCCTCTCTCGGGGGGGCTAGCGGGATATTTC	CASTPLSGGLAGYF
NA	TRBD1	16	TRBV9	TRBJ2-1	TGTGCCAGCAGCCCTCTGGGGACAGGGAACTACAATGAGCAGTTCTTC	CASSPLGTGNYNEQFF
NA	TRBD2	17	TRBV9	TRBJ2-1	TGTGCCAGCAGCGTAGCGAGGCGGGAGGGCTGGGACAATGAGCAGTTCTTC	CASSVARREGWDNEQFF
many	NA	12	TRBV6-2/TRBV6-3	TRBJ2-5	TGTGCCAGCAGTCCGTCCCCAGAGACCCAGTACTTC	CASSPSPETQYF
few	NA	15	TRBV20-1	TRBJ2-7	TGCAGTGCCCTCCCCCGTGGCCGTTTCTCCTACGAGCAGTACTTC	CSALPRGRFSYEQYF
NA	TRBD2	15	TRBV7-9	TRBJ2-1	TGTGCCAGCAGTTATACCGGGACTAGACAAAATGAGCAGTTCTTC	CASSYTGTRQNEQFF